This T cell receptor (beta chain) comes out of a study of T cell changes during pregnancy in multiple sclerosis (dated by TCRdb to about 2019). Regarding the complete study: The study looked at changes in the T cell repertoire across pregnancy in women with multiple sclerosis.

Libraries were constructed by the immunoSEQ multiplex PCR assay. In TCRdb, the immuneACCESS table is reduced to in-frame sequences with V and J assigned. These tables do not hold every clone; where another copy was compared, an unresolved V gene accounts for under half, and the others remain unexplained. Present in this sample are tens of thousands of clones, roughly nine tenths of which were seen just once. The ten biggest clones cover 0.55% to 0.7% of the sample. V is cut back by 6 bases and J by 6 bases, with 9 bases in the junction unmatched. The CDR3 holds 14 amino acids from the cysteine to the phenylalanine. Only CDR3 DNA is held: 42 bases, read in frame from base 1. CDR1 and CDR2 are drawn from the germline V gene: SNHLY, FYNNEI. This clone was picked up a small number of times. Its antigen is still unknown. No qualities accompany the bases; no much larger clone lies one base away.

This sequence was found in a female donor with multiple sclerosis, enrolled in a pregnancy study. The input for sequencing was CD4+ T cells from peripheral blood mononuclear cells, taken in the first trimester of pregnancy. The V gene is TRBV2 and the J gene is TRBJ2-7, with TRBD1 matching 9 junction bases. The DNA reads TGTGCCAGCAGGCTTACAGGGGGCGAAGGCGAGCAGTACTTC. This sequence encodes CASRLTGGEGEQYF.